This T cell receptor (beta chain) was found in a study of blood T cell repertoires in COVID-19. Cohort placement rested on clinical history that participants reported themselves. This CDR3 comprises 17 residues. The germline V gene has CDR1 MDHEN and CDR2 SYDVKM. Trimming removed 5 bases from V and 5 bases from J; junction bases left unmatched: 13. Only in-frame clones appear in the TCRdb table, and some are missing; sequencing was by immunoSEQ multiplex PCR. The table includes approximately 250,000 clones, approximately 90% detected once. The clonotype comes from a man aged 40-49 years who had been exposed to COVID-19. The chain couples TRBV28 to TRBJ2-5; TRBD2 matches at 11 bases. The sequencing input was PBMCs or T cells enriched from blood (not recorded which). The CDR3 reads CASSPGGLAAGGETQYF. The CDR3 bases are TGTGCCAGCAGTCCCGGGGGACTAGCGGCCGGGGGGGAGACCCAGTACTTC.